The present entry profiles one TCR beta chain with its context. Its antigen remains unidentified. These data come from a study of blood T cells in healthy people across ages. Findings and limits, study-wide: Reliance upon unsorted PBMCs precluded definitive naive versus antigen-experienced comparison.

Germline-derived CDR1 and CDR2 are DFQATT and SNEGSKA (reference sequence). The ends were cut back, 3 bases at V and 5 bases at J, with 8 bases in the middle. This CDR3 comprises 12 residues. Alongside a J-beta primer mix, a sample-barcoded 5' primer served in a second PCR lasting roughly 7 to 11 cycles. TCRdb re-derived calls from the 5' RACE reads in MiXCR, one entry per CDR3 protein. Of about 830,000 distinct CDR3 sequences in the sample, 58% were seen once. Ten milliliters of peripheral blood were drawn from each donor. A minimum of 5.5 micrograms of total RNA was extracted per sample. The receptor was derived from a man aged 30-40 years in good health. Sample: blood. V gene TRBV20-1 combines with J gene TRBJ2-1; D gene unclear. CDR3 DNA sequence: TGCAGTGCTAGGGTGCAGCACAATGAGCAGTTCTTC. Its protein is CSARVQHNEQFF.